This entry lists 16 T cell receptor beta chains sequenced from one sample in a study of blood T cell dynamics during melanoma immunotherapy. The assay was immunoSEQ multiplex PCR, and TCRdb's table has in-frame clones only and misses some. The data hold approximately 11,000 clones, with approximately 82% observed a single time. Time point meaning: pre-treatment baseline. Source: blood, taken from a patient treated with checkpoint blockade. These receptors all stem from a human donor with melanoma.

This clone is a singleton in its sample. Since a much larger clone is just one base distant, this may be a read error. J is TRBJ2-7 and V is TRBV27; D is uncertain. Trimming took off 8 bases at V and 2 bases at J, with 16 bases between the two ends. Looked up from germline, CDR1 is MNHEY and CDR2 is SMNVEV (reference sequence). CDR3 length: 14 amino acids. CDR3 in amino acids: CASGLVEAAYEQYF. CDR3 DNA sequence: TGTGCCAGCGGCCTTGTAGAAGCTGCCTACGAGCAGTACTTC.

The chain is built from TRBV9 and TRBJ1-6; TRBD1 aligns across 7 bases. The CDR3 loop spans 15 amino acids. Germline-derived CDR1 and CDR2 are SGDLS and YYNGEE. V lost 3 bases, J lost 7 bases, and 7 bases stayed unmatched. The CDR3 nucleotides read TGTGCCAGCAGCGCCGCCGGACAGGCCAATTCACCCCTCCACTTT. It translates to CASSAAGQANSPLHF.

The chain employs TRBV29-1 and TRBJ2-5, with 7 bases lining up with TRBD2. Germline values: CDR1 SQVTM, CDR2 ANQGSEA. V gave up 6 bases and J gave up 4 bases; unmatched junction bases: 8. CDR3 length: 13 residues. The CDR3 protein is CSVRVGGTETQYF. In DNA form, the CDR3 reads TGCAGCGTCCGGGTCGGGGGGACAGAGACCCAGTACTTC. Full variable domain (remainder filled in from reference TRBV29-1 and TRBJ2-5): SAVISQKPSRDICQRGTSLTIQCQVDSQVTMMFWYRQQPGQSLTLIATANQGSEATYESGFVIDKFPISRPNLTFSTLTVSNMSPEDSSIYLCSVRVGGTETQYFGPGTRLLVL.

This clone has a handful of counts. The rearrangement links TRBV7-9 to TRBJ1-6; possible D gene TRBD1, 5 bases. The CDR3 covers 14 residues. Germline V lookup: CDR1 SEHNR, CDR2 FQNEAQ (reference sequence). V lost 1 base and J 9 bases, leaving 10 bases between the germline ends. This chain's CDR3 is CASSLGGLGSPLHF. The DNA of the CDR3 is TGTGCCAGCAGCTTAGGGGGCTTGGGTTCACCCCTCCACTTT.

The chain uses TRBV5-1 and TRBJ2-5; 7 bases line up with TRBD2. The CDR3 is 13 residues long. J was trimmed by 4 bases and V by 3 bases; bases with no gene match: 3. The germline CDR1 and CDR2 sequences are SGHRS and YFSETQ. CDR3 residues: CASSSGGRETQYF. The CDR3, as DNA: TGCGCCAGCAGCTCCGGGGGGAGAGAGACCCAGTACTTC.

The chain has TRBV7-8 and TRBJ1-5; maybe TRBD1 (6 bases). There are 16 residues in the CDR3. V lost 2 bases and J lost 5, with 16 bases in between. Germline CDR1 and CDR2: SGHVS and FQNEAQ. Here the CDR3 DNA reads TGTGCCAGCAGCTTACGAGCGGACAGTATGCATCAGCCCCAGCATTTT. Translated: CASSLRADSMHQPQHF.

V usage is TRBV25-1 and J usage is TRBJ1-3, with D possibly matching TRBD1 (5 bases). V was pared by 6 bases and J by 0 bases, with 12 bases between. This CDR3 spans 15 amino acids. Looked up from germline, CDR1 is MGHDK and CDR2 is SYGVNS. DNA of the CDR3: TGTGCCAGCAGAGCACAGGCGAGCTCTGGAAACACCATATATTTT. Amino acid sequence: CASRAQASSGNTIYF.

The chain joins TRBV10-1 to TRBJ2-2, with D perhaps assigned TRBD1 or TRBD2 (5 bases each). Germline values: CDR1 WNHNN, CDR2 SYGVQD (reference sequence). Trimming stripped 5 bases from V and 5 bases from J, with 15 bases between. The CDR3 is made up of 15 amino acids. The CDR3 coding sequence is TGCGCCAGCAGTCCCGGGACCTCGGAAACCGGGGAGCTGTTTTTT. Protein product: CASSPGTSETGELFF.

The CDR3 protein is CASSQGNSYNEQFF. In nucleotides, the CDR3 is TGTGCCAGCAGCCAAGGTAACAGCTACAATGAGCAGTTCTTC. The rearrangement joins TRBV4-2 to TRBJ2-1; D gene uncertain. Trimming removed 1 base at V and 3 bases at J, with 7 bases between. CDR3 length equals 14 residues. Germline values: CDR1 LGHNA, CDR2 YNFKEQ.

This chain connects TRBV7-9 to TRBJ1-1; 8 bases are shared with TRBD1. The germline gives CDR1 SEHNR, CDR2 FQNEAQ (reference sequence). This CDR3 has 13 residues. With V trimmed by 5 bases and J by 7 bases, 6 bases remained unmatched. CDR3 coding DNA: TGTGCCAGCAGCCCTGACAGGGGACTTGAAGCTTTCTTT. Translation: CASSPDRGLEAFF.

This sequence joins TRBV9 and TRBJ2-4; 12 nucleotides align to TRBD2. Trimming removed 1 base from V and 7 bases from J; junction bases left unmatched: 15. The CDR3 covers 19 residues. CDR1 and CDR2 from the germline V gene are SGDLS and YYNGEE. The DNA of the CDR3 is TGTGCCAGCAGCGTACGGGACGGGGCTAGCGGGAGGGGGATGAACATTCAGTACTTC. It translates to CASSVRDGASGRGMNIQYF.

The rearrangement links TRBV28 to TRBJ1-1, with 7 nucleotides matching TRBD1. The CDR3 runs to 17 residues. Trimming took 7 bases from V and 4 from J; bases not matched to a gene: 18. The germline V gene has CDR1 MDHEN and CDR2 SYDVKM. The CDR3 nucleotides are TGTGCCAGCACCCCCCCGGTAGGGGGCGCGAGTTTCACTGAAGCTTTCTTT. It translates to CASTPPVGGASFTEAFF.

This sequence joins TRBV5-5 and TRBJ2-7; TRBD2 agrees at 13 bases. Germline V gene data show CDR1 as SGHKS and CDR2 as YYEKEE (reference sequence). The CDR3 sequence is 15 residues long. V shed 4 bases and J 2 bases; nucleotides not matched to a gene: 3. Here the CDR3 DNA reads TGTGCCAGCAGCGAGGGACTAGCGGGGACCTACGAGCAGTACGTC. Translating gives CASSEGLAGTYEQYV.

The chain employs TRBV28 and TRBJ2-2, with D possibly matching TRBD2 (6 bases). CDR3 size: 15 residues. Germline V gene sequence: CDR1 MDHEN, CDR2 SYDVKM. The ends were cut back, 1 base at V and 5 bases at J, with 11 bases in the middle. The CDR3 region has the DNA TGTGCCAGCAGTTTATATACTAGCTTGACCGGGGAGCTGTTTTTT. Amino acids: CASSLYTSLTGELFF.

The chain recombines TRBV2 with TRBJ1-1; D is uncertain. V dropped 4 bases and J dropped 1 base, with 7 bases sitting between them. Germline CDR1 SNHLY, CDR2 FYNNEI. The CDR3 is 13 amino acids. The CDR3 loop is CASSGFPNTEAFF. The CDR3 nucleotides are TGTGCCAGCAGTGGGTTTCCGAACACTGAAGCTTTCTTT.

The chain links TRBV10-3 to TRBJ2-1; 8 bases align to TRBD1. V shed 2 bases, J shed 8 bases, and the junction held 2 bases outside the gene matches. This CDR3 is 13 amino acids long. Per germline, CDR1 ENHRY and CDR2 SYGVKD. The CDR3 loop reads CAISEGQGHEQFF. In nucleotides, the CDR3 is TGTGCCATCAGTGAGGGACAGGGTCATGAGCAGTTCTTC.